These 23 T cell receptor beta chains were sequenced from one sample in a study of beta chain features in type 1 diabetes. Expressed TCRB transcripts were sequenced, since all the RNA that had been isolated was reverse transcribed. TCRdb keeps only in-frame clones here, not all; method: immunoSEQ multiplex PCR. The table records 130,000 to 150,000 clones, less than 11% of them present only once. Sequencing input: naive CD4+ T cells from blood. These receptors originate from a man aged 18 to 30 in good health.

The DNA for the CDR3 is TGTGCCAGCAGCTTGCCTCCGGGAGGCGAGCAGTACTTC. As protein: CASSLPPGGEQYF. This chain connects TRBV5-4 to TRBJ2-7, with 7 bases identical to TRBD2. Germline lookup yields CDR1 SGHNT and CDR2 YYREEE (reference sequence). The J segment lost 6 bases and the V segment lost 1 base, leaving 4 bases of the junction unmatched. The CDR3 covers 13 residues.

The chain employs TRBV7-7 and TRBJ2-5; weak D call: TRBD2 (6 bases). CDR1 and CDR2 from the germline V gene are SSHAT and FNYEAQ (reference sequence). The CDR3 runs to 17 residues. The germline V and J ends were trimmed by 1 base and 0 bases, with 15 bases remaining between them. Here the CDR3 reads CASSLGTTRSYQETQYF. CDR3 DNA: TGTGCCAGCAGCTTAGGGACTACCAGATCGTACCAAGAGACCCAGTACTTC.

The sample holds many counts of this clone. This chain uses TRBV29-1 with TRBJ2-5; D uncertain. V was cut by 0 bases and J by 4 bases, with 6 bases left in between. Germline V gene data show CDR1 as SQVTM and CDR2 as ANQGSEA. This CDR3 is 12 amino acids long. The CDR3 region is CSVEDYGETQYF. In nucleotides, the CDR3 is TGCAGCGTTGAAGACTATGGAGAGACCCAGTACTTC.

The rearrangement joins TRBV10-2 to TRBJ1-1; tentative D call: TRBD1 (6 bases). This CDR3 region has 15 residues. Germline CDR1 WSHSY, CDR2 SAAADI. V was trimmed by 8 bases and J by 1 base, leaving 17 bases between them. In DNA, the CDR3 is TGCGCCAGCGCCCCAGCCGGCAGGGGGAACACTGAAGCTTTCTTT. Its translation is CASAPAGRGNTEAFF.

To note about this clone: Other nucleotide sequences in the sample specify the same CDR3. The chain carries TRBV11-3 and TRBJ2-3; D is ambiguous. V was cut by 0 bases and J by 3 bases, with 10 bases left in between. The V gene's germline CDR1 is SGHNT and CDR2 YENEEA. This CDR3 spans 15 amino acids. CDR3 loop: CASSLEGRVTDTQYF. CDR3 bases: TGTGCCAGCAGCTTAGAGGGCAGAGTAACAGATACGCAGTATTTT.

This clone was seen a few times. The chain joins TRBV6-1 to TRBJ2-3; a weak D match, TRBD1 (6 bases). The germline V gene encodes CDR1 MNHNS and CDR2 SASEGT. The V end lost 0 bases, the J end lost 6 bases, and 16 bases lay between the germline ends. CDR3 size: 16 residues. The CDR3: CASSEAVGRGQDTQYF. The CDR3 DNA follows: TGTGCCAGCAGTGAAGCTGTGGGGCGCGGACAGGATACGCAGTATTTT.

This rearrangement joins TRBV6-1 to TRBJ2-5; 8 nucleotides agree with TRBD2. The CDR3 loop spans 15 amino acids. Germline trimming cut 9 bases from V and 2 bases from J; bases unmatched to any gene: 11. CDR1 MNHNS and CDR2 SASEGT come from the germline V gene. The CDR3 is CASLRSGGTQETQYF. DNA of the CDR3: TGTGCCAGTTTGAGAAGCGGGGGTACTCAAGAGACCCAGTACTTC.

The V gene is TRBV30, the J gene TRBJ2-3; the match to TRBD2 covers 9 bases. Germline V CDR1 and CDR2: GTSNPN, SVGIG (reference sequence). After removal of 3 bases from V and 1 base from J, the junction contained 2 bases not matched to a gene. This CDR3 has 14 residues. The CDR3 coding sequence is TGTGCCTGGAGGGTAGCGGGAGGCACAGATACGCAGTATTTT. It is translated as CAWRVAGGTDTQYF. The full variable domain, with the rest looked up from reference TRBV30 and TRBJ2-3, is SQTIHQWPATLVQPVGSPLSLECTVEGTSNPNLYWYRQAAGRGLQLLFYSVGIGQISSEVPQNLSASRPQDRQFILSSKKLLLSDSGFYLCAWRVAGGTDTQYFGPGTRLTVL.

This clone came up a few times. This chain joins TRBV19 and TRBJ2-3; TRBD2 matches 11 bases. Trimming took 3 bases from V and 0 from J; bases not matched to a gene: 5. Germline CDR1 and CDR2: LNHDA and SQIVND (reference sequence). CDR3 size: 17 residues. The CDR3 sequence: CASSIRLAGSSTDTQYF. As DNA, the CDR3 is TGTGCCAGTAGTATCCGACTAGCGGGGTCTAGCACAGATACGCAGTATTTT.

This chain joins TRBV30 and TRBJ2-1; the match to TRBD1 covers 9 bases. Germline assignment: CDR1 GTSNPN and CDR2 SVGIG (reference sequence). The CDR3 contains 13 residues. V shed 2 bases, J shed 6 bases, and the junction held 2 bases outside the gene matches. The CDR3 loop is CAWSTDRGNEQFF. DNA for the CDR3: TGTGCCTGGAGTACGGACAGGGGCAATGAGCAGTTCTTC. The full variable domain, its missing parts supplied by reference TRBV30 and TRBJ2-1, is SQTIHQWPATLVQPVGSPLSLECTVEGTSNPNLYWYRQAAGRGLQLLFYSVGIGQISSEVPQNLSASRPQDRQFILSSKKLLLSDSGFYLCAWSTDRGNEQFFGPGTRLTVL.

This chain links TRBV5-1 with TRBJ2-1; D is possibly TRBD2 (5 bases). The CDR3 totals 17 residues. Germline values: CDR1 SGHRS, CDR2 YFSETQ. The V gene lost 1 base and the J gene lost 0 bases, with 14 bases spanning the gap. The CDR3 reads CASSLFSSGSSYNEQFF. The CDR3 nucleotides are TGCGCCAGCAGCTTGTTCAGCAGTGGGAGCTCCTACAATGAGCAGTTCTTC. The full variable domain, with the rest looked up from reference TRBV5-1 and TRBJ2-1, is KAGVTQTPRYLIKTRGQQVTLSCSPISGHRSVSWYQQTPGQGLQFLFEYFSETQRNKGNFPGRFSGRQFSNSRSEMNVSTLELGDSALYLCASSLFSSGSSYNEQFFGPGTRLTVL.

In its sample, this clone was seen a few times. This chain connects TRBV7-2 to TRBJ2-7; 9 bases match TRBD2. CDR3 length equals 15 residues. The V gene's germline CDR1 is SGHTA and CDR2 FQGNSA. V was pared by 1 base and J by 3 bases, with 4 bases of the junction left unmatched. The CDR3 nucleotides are TGTGCCAGCAGCTTAGTATTAGCGGGGGACTACGAGCAGTACTTC. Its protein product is CASSLVLAGDYEQYF. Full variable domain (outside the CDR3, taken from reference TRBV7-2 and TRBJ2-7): GAGVSQSPSNKVTEKGKDVELRCDPISGHTALYWYRQSLGQGLEFLIYFQGNSAPDKSGLPSDRFSAERTGGSVSTLTIQRTQQEDSAVYLCASSLVLAGDYEQYFGPGTRLTVT.

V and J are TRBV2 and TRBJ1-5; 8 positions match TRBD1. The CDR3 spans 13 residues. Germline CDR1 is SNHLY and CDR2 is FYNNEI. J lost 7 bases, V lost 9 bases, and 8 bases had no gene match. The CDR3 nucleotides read TGTGCCAGTGGGACAGGAAAAAGGCAGCCCCAGCATTTT. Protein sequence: CASGTGKRQPQHF.

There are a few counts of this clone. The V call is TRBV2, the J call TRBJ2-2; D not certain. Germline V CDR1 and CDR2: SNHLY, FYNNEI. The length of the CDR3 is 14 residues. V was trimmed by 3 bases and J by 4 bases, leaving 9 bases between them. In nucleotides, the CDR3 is TGTGCCAGCAGTGAGACGACACTCACCGGGGAGCTGTTTTTT. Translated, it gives CASSETTLTGELFF.

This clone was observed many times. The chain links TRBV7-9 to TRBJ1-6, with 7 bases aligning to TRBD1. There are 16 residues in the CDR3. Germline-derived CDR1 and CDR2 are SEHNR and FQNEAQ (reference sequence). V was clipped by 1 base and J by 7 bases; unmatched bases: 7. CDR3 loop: CASSLEGGRRNSPLHF. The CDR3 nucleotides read TGTGCCAGCAGCTTAGAAGGGGGCCGAAGGAATTCACCCCTCCACTTT.

The CDR3 sequence: CASAAEISNQPQHF. For the CDR3, the DNA is TGTGCCAGCGCGGCGGAGATTAGCAATCAGCCCCAGCATTTT. V and J are TRBV2 and TRBJ1-5, with D uncertain. Trimming pared 8 bases from V and 0 bases from J, leaving 11 bases between. This CDR3 is built from 14 residues. Germline V CDR1 and CDR2: SNHLY, FYNNEI.

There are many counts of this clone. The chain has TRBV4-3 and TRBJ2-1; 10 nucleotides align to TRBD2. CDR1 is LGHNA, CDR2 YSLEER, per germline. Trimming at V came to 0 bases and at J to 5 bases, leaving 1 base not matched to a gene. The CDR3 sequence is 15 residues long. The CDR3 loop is CASSQEAGGHNEQFF. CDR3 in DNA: TGCGCCAGCAGCCAAGAAGCGGGGGGGCACAATGAGCAGTTCTTC.

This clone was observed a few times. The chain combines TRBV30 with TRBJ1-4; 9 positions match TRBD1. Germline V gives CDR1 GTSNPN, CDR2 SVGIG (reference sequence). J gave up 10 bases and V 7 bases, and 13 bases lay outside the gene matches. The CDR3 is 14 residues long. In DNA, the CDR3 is TGTGCCTCGACGAACGGGACAGGGATTCGAAAACTGTTTTTT. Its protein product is CASTNGTGIRKLFF.

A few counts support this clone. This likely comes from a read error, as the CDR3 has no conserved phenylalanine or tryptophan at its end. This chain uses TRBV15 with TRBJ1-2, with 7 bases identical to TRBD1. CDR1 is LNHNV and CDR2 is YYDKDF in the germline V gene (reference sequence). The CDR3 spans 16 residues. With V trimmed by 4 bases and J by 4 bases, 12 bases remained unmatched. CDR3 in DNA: TGTGCCACCAGCACAGGGACAGTCCAATCTGTCTATGGCTACACCCTC. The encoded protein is CATSTGTVQSVYGYTL.

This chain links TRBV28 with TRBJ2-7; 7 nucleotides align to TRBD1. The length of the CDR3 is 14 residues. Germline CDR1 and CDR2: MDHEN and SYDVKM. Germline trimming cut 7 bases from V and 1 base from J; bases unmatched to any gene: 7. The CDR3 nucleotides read TGTGCCAGCACCTTAACAGGGGCTTCCTACGAGCAGTACTTC. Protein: CASTLTGASYEQYF.

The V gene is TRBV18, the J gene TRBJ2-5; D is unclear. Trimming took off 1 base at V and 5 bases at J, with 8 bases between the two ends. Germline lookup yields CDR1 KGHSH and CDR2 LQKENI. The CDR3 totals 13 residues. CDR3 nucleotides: TGTGCCAGCTCACCACTGCATGCGGAGACCCAGTACTTC. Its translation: CASSPLHAETQYF.

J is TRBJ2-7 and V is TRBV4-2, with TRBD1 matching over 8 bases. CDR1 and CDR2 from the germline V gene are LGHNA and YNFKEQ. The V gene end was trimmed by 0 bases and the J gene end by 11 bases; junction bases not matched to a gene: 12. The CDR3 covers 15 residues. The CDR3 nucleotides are TGTGCCAGCAGCCAAGAACTGGGACAGGTAGAGAGGGAGTACTTC. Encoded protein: CASSQELGQVEREYF.

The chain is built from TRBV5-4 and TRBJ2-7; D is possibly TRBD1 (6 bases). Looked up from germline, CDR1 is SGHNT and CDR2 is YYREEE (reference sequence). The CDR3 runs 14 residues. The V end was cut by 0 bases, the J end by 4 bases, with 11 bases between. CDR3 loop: CASSLEGGRYEQYF. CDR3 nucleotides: TGTGCCAGCAGCTTGGAAGGGGGAAGATACGAGCAGTACTTC.